This T cell receptor beta chain was recovered during a study of shared clonotypes between healthy human individuals. Overall study context: The composition of the donors was two women and a few men aged 18 to 49. Study-level results: Measured sharing among donors was expected to vary with sequencing depth.

In the case of this clone: Its antigen is unknown.

Nashville, Tennessee was home to all donors, each a Caucasian adult. Original handling: ImmunoSEQ supplied junction-only sequences lacking quality scores, so filtering was different. Method: immunoSEQ multiplex PCR; TCRdb's copy keeps in-frame clones and lacks some. The DNA was the basis for D and trimming; V, J and clone size are from that table. The sample lists about 470,000 clones; roughly 77% were seen once. This sequence was found in a woman aged 40-49 years in good health. Some clones in this sample may be carry-over from other donors' samples. The sequenced sample consisted of PBMCs.

The DNA for the CDR3 is TGTGCCAGCAGCTTGGGGGGACAGGGATCATCTACGGGGCAGTATTTT. Encoded protein: CASSLGGQGSSTGQYF. The chain carries TRBV5-4 and TRBJ2-3; 9 bases map to TRBD1. Per germline, CDR1 SGHNT and CDR2 YYREEE (reference sequence). Trimming cost V 0 bases and J 11 bases; bases outside gene matches: 13. There are 16 residues in the CDR3.